This T cell receptor (beta chain) originates from a study of T cell changes during pregnancy in multiple sclerosis. Here immunoSEQ multiplex PCR was the method, and the copy in TCRdb shows in-frame clones only, minus some. The sample has some 52,000 clones, roughly 92% seen once. The CDR3 sequence is 16 residues long. Looked up from germline, CDR1 is MGHDK and CDR2 is SYGVNS. Trimming stripped 4 bases from V and 1 base from J, with 16 bases between. The sequences come from CD4+ T cells from peripheral blood mononuclear cells, collected in the third trimester of pregnancy. V gene TRBV25-1 combines with J gene TRBJ1-2; TRBD1 might be the D (6 bases). This clonotype was sampled from a female donor with multiple sclerosis, enrolled in a pregnancy study. The CDR3: CASSAGQQSFNYGYTF. The CDR3 nucleotides read TGTGCCAGCAGTGCCGGACAGCAGAGCTTTAACTATGGCTACACCTTC.